This record covers a single T cell receptor (beta chain). The people who gave samples were healthy Caucasians from Russia, aged roughly 6 to 100. Researchers isolated at least 7 million PBMCs per sample. This sample was taken from a study of blood T cells in healthy people across ages. The authors ran a second PCR of about 6 to 11 cycles using a sample-barcoded 5' primer and a J-beta primer mix. The template-switch adaptor, which had 12 random nucleotides, put a tag on each cDNA molecule. TCRdb reprocessed the 5' RACE reads via MiXCR and lists one record per CDR3 protein. Counted here are hundreds of thousands of distinct CDR3 sequences, 56% occurring once; the ten biggest clones make up roughly 26%. V was trimmed by 8 bases and J by 2 bases, leaving 10 bases between them. CDR3 length equals 13 residues. Germline CDR1 and CDR2: MDHEN and SYDVKM.

Sequencing used blood. This receptor was obtained from a man between 35 and 55 years old in good health. This chain joins TRBV28 and TRBJ2-1; no reliable D call. Here the CDR3 reads CASYGPTYNEQFF. Written as DNA, the CDR3 is TGTGCCAGCTACGGACCCACCTACAATGAGCAGTTCTTC.